This T cell receptor beta chain was obtained from a study of blood T cells in healthy people across ages. The study's findings and limits: For the donors, CMV status was unknown and possibly confounded expanded clonotype changes.

To note about this clonotype: Its matching antigen is unknown.

The V end was cut by 11 bases, the J end by 0 bases, with 20 bases between. There are 16 residues in the CDR3. CDR1 is MNHEY and CDR2 is SMNVEV in the germline V gene (reference sequence). Through a sample-barcoded 5' primer and a J-beta primer mix, a second PCR was run for roughly 6 to 11 cycles. Each cDNA molecule received a tag from a template-switch adaptor that had 12 random nucleotides. One entry per CDR3 protein, called by TCRdb with MiXCR from the 5' RACE reads. The sample has some 1.4 million distinct CDR3 sequences; around 39% are singletons. Sample: blood. This chain links TRBV27 with TRBJ1-5; D remains unclear. The source of this sequence is a woman between 18 and 29 years old in good health. This CDR3 is CASSPRSRISNQPQHF. Written as DNA, the CDR3 is TGTGCCTCCAGCCCCAGATCCCGAATTAGCAATCAGCCCCAGCATTTT.